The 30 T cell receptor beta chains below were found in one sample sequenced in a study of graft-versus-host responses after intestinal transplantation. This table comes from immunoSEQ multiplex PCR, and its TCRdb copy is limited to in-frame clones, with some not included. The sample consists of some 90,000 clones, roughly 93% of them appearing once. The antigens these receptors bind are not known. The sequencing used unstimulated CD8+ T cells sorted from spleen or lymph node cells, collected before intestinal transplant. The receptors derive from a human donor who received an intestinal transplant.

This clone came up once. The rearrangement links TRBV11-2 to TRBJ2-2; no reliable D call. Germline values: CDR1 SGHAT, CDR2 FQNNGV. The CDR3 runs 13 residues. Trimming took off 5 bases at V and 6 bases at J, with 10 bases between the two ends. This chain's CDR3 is CASSAPPSGELFF. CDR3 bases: TGTGCCAGCAGCGCGCCGCCTTCCGGGGAGCTGTTTTTT.

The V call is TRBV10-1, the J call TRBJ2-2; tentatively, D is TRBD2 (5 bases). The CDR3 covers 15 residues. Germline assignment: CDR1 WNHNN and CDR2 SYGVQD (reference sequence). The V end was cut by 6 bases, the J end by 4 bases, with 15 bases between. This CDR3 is CASSPKSGITGELFF. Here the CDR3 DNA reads TGCGCCAGCAGCCCGAAGAGCGGAATCACCGGGGAGCTGTTTTTT.

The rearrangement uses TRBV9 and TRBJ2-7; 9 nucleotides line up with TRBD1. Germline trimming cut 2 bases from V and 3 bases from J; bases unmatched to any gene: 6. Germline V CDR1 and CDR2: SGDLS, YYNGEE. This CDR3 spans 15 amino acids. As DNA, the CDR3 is TGTGCCAGCAGCGTTGGACAGGGGCCCGACTACGAGCAGTACTTC. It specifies CASSVGQGPDYEQYF.

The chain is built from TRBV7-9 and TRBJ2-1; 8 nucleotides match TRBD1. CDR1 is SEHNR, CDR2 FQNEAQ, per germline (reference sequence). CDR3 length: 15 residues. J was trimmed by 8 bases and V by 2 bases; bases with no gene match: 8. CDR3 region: CASSLPRTGRDEQFF. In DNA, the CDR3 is TGTGCCAGCAGCTTACCCCGGACAGGGCGCGATGAGCAGTTCTTC.

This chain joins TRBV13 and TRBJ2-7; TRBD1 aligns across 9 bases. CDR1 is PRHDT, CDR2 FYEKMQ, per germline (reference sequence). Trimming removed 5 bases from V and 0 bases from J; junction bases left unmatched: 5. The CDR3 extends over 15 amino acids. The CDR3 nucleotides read TGTGCCAGCAGCGCCTCGGGACAGGGCTCCTACGAGCAGTACTTC. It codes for CASSASGQGSYEQYF.

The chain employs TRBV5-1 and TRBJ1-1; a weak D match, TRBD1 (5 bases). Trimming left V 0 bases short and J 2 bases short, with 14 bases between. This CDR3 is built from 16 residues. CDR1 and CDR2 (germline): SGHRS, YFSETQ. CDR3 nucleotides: TGCGCCAGCAGCTTGGGGGGGGTTTCGGGAAACACTGAAGCTTTCTTT. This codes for CASSLGGVSGNTEAFF.

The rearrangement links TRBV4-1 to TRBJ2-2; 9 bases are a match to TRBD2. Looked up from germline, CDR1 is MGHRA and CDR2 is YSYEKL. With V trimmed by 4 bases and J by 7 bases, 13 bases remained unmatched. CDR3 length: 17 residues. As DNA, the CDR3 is TGCGCCAGCAGCCCAGACCAGAGCGGGGGGACGGGCGGGGAGCTGTTTTTT. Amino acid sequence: CASSPDQSGGTGGELFF.

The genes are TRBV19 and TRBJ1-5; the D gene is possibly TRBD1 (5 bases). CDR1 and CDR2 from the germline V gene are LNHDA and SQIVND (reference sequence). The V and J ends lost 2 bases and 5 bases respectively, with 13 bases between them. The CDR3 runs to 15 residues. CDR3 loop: CASSIMGGVYQPQHF. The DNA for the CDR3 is TGTGCCAGTAGTATAATGGGGGGAGTGTATCAGCCCCAGCATTTT. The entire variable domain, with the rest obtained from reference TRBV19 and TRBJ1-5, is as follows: DGGITQSPKYLFRKEGQNVTLSCEQNLNHDAMYWYRQDPGQGLRLIYYSQIVNDFQKGDIAEGYSVSREKKESFPLTVTSAQKNPTAFYLCASSIMGGVYQPQHFGDGTRLSIL.

CDR3 bases: TGTGCCAGCAGTGAATTCAGGGGGGCCGAGCAGTACTTC. It yields the protein CASSEFRGAEQYF. This chain joins TRBV25-1 and TRBJ2-7; maybe TRBD1 (7 bases). Germline lookup yields CDR1 MGHDK and CDR2 SYGVNS. V gave up 1 base and J gave up 6 bases, with 10 bases separating them. This CDR3 is 13 amino acids long.

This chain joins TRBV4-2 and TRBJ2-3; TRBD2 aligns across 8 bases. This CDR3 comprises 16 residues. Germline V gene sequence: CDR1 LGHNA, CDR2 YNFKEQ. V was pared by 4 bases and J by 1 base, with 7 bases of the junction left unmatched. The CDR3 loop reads CASSPGGSGGTDTQYF. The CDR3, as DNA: TGTGCCAGCAGCCCCGGTGGTAGCGGGGGCACAGATACGCAGTATTTT.

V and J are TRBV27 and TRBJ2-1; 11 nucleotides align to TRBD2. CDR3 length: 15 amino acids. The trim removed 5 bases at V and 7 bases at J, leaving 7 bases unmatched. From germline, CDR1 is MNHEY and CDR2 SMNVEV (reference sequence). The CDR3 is CASSPRTSGRNEQFF. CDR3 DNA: TGTGCCAGCAGTCCTAGGACTAGCGGGCGTAATGAGCAGTTCTTC.

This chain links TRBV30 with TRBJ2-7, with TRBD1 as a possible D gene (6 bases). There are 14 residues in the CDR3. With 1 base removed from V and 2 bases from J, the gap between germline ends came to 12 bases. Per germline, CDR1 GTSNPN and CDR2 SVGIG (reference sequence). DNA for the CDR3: TGTGCCTGGAGTGGTCAGGGGCAGCCCTACGAGCAGTACTTC. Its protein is CAWSGQGQPYEQYF.

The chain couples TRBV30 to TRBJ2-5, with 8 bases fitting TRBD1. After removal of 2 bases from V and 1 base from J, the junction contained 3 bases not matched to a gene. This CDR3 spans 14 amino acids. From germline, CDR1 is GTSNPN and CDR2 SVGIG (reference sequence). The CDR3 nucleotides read TGTGCCTGGAGTCCCGGACAGGGCCAAGAGACCCAGTACTTC. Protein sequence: CAWSPGQGQETQYF.

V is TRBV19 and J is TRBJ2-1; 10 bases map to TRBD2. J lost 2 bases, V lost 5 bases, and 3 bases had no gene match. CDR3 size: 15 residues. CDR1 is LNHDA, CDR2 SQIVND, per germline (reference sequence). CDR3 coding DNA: TGTGCCAGTAGTTCACTAGCGGGACCCTACAATGAGCAGTTCTTC. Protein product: CASSSLAGPYNEQFF.

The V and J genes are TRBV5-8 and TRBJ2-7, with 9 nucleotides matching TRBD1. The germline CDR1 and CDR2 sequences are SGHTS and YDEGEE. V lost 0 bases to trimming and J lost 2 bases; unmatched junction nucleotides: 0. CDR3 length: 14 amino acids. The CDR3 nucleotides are TGTGCCAGCAGCTTGGGGACAGGGGCCTACGAGCAGTACTTC. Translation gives CASSLGTGAYEQYF.

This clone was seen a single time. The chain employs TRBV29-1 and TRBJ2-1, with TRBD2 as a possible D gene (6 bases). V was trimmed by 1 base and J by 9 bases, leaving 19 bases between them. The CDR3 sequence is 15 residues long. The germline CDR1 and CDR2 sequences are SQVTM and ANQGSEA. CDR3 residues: CSVEVQLAAKGEQFF. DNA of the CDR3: TGCAGCGTTGAAGTACAACTAGCCGCCAAGGGTGAGCAGTTCTTC.

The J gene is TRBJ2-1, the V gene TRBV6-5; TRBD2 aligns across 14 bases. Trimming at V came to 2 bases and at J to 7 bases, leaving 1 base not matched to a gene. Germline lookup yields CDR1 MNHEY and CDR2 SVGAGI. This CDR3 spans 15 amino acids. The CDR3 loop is CASSYGTSGGNEQFF. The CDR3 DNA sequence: TGTGCCAGCAGTTACGGGACTAGCGGGGGTAATGAGCAGTTCTTC.

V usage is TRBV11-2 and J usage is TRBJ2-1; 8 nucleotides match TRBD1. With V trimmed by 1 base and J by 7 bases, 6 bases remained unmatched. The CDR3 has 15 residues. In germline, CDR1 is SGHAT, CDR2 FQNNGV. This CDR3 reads CASSLGQGAGNEQFF. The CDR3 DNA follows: TGTGCCAGCAGCTTAGGGCAGGGGGCCGGGAATGAGCAGTTCTTC.

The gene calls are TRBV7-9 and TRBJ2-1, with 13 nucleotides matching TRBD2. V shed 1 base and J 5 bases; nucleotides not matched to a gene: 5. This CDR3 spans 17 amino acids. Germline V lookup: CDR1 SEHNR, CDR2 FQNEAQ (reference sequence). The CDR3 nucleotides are TGTGCCAGCAGCTTAGTGGGACTAGCGGGGATCAACAATGAGCAGTTCTTC. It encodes CASSLVGLAGINNEQFF.

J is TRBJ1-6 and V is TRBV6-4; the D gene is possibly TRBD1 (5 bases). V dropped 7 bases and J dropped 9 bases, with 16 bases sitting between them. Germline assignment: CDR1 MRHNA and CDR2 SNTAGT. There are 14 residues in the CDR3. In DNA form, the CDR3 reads TGTGCCAGCAAACCGACAGCCTCTGTTTCACCCCTCCACTTT. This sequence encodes CASKPTASVSPLHF.

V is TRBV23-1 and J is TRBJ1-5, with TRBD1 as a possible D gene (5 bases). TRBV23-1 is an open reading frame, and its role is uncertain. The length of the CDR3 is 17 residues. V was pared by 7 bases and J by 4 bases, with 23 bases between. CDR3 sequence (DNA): TGCGCCAGCACCCCCCCGACAGAACCCTGGCGGAATCAGCCCCAGCATTTT. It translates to CASTPPTEPWRNQPQHF.

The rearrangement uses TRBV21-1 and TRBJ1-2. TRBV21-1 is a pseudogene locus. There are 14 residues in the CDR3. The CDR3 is CASSLRRALYGYTF. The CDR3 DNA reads TGTGCCAGCAGCTTGAGGAGGGCCCTCTATGGCTACACCTTC.

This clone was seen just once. CDR3 sequence: CASSVVGRGPLNTEAFF. CDR3 sequence (DNA): TGTGCCAGCAGCGTAGTAGGGCGGGGCCCCCTGAACACTGAAGCTTTCTTT. The chain recombines TRBV9 with TRBJ1-1, with TRBD1 as a possible D gene (5 bases). Germline loops: CDR1 SGDLS, CDR2 YYNGEE. The CDR3 consists of 17 residues. Trimming removed 0 bases from V and 0 bases from J, with 15 bases in between.

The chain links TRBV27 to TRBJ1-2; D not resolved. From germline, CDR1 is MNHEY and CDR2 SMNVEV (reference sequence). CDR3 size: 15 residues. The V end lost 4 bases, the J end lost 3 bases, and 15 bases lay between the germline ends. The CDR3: CASSSSLSVHYGYTF. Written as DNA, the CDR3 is TGTGCCAGCAGTTCGTCCCTCTCAGTCCACTATGGCTACACCTTC.

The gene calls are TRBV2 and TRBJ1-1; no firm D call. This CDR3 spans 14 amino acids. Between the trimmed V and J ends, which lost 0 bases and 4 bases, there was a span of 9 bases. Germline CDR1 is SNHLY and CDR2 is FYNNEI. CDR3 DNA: TGTGCCAGCAGTGAAGCGCCTGGAGGCACTGAAGCTTTCTTT. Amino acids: CASSEAPGGTEAFF.

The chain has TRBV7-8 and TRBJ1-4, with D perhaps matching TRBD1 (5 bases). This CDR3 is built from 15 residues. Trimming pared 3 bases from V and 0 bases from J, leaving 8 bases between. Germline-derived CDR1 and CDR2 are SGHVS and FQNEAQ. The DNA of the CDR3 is TGTGCCAGCAGCTTGACAGCTGCAACTAATGAAAAACTGTTTTTT. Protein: CASSLTAATNEKLFF.

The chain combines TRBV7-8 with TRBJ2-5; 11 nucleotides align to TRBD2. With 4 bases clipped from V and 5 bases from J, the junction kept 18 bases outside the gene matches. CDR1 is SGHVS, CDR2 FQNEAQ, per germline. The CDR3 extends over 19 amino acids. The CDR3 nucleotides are TGTGCCAGCAGCTCGCACCTATACAATAGCGGGGGGGCTTTGGAGACCCAGTACTTC. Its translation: CASSSHLYNSGGALETQYF.

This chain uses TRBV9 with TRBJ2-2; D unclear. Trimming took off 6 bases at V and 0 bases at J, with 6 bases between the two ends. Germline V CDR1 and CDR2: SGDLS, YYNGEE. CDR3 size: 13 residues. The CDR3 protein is CASTTSNTGELFF. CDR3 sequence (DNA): TGTGCCAGCACAACTTCGAACACCGGGGAGCTGTTTTTT.

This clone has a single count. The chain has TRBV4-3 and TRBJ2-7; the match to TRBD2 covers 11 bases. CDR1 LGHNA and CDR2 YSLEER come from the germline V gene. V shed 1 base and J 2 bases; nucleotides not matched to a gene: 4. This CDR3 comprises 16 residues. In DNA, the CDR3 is TGCGCCAGCAGCCAAGGGGTAGCGGGGGGGACCTACGAGCAGTACTTC. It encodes CASSQGVAGGTYEQYF.

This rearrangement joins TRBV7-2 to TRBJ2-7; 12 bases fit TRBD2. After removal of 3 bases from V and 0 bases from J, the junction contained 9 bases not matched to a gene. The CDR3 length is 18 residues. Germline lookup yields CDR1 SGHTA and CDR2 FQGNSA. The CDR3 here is CASSFSRQTSGGSYEQYF. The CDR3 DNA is TGTGCCAGCAGCTTTAGCCGGCAGACTAGCGGGGGCTCCTACGAGCAGTACTTC.